This paragraph reports one TCR beta chain. No count is recorded, yet this clonotype rates as medium-sized (0.01 to 0.1%) from its frequency. Its target antigen remains unknown. These data come from a study of T cell clusters in autoimmune cytopenias (dated by TCRdb to the late 2010s). About the full investigation: A median TRB sequencing depth of 51,575 reads per sample was reached, and a median of approximately 2,400 distinct TRB clonotypes per sample was obtained. In autoimmune cytopenia patients, peripheral blood TRB and IGH repertoires were sequenced during active disease and over treatment follow-up, together with healthy, CLL and autoimmune hepatitis controls. The study was designed to test whether a disease-specific immune repertoire signature usable as a blood-based biomarker is carried by autoimmune cytopenia patients.

The germline V gene (reference sequence) supplies CDR1 GTSNPN and CDR2 SVGIG. From the cysteine through the phenylalanine, the CDR3 covers 16 amino acids. Only the protein is on record. TRB rearrangements were amplified by multiplex PCR using a touch-down protocol with TRB-A and TRB-B primer pools mixed in one tube. Illumina adapters and sample indices were added to the amplicons through two consecutive PCR reactions performed with Phusion HS II polymerase. The amplicons were purified from gel with the NucleoSpin Gel and PCR Clean-up kit, after which the amplicons were quantified by Qubit and checked for quality on an Agilent 2100 Bioanalyzer. Sequencing of the libraries was done on an Illumina MiSeq with paired-end, single-indexed, 600-cycle runs. The original pipeline was this. Alignment and assembly of TRB reads were performed with MiXCR version 2.1.12 and the default MiXCR reference library. A clone was defined by each unique CDR3 nucleotide sequence, and the analysis included only productive sequences supported by at least two reads. Alpha-parameterized diversity profiles (alpha 0 to 5), including the Shannon (alpha 1) and Simpson (alpha 2) indices, were computed with an R script to assess repertoire diversity. The tcR package was used to compute combinatorial TRB VJ usage, and cohorts were compared on this usage by principal component analysis with ade4. Using GLIPH, TCRbeta CDR3s were clustered on pairs of cohorts matched for age and read depth, and a Wilcoxon test was used to compare cluster frequencies. TCRdb reprocessed the reads and provides one entry for every CDR3 protein sequence; no DNA is given. For this entry, the V and J calls and clone size follow TCRdb and not the study's own pipeline. This sample's table has entries for under 9,000 distinct CDR3 sequences. Of the sample, around 6% is held by the ten largest clones.

Each sample's TRB amplification started from approximately 240 ng of peripheral blood genomic DNA, which corresponds to tens of thousands of genome equivalents. Points the paper makes about the study in general: Healthy donors had almost three times as many exclusive TRB clusters as active autoimmune hepatitis patients, a finding consistent with an autoimmunity-wide signature. The T cell clusters were defined only in silico, and the functional role of the clusters was left to be validated experimentally. Shifts in the TRB repertoire, including less even repertoires in secondary cytopenia and CLL, were mostly a reflection of lymphoma bias and not of autoimmunity. The cluster-lack signature was not seen for secondary cytopenia versus CLL, apparently masked by the dominant lymphoma-associated repertoire. The GLIPH analysis suggested a lack of physiological T cell clusters in primary autoimmune cytopenia patients, since a few dozen clusters were exclusive to healthy donors whereas 15 to 20 were exclusive to patients.

Sequences were obtained from peripheral blood. This receptor was identified in a human donor with an autoimmune cytopenia or autoimmune hepatitis (not recorded which). Recombination joined TRBV30 with TRBJ2-5; without DNA, the TCRdb call of TRBD2 cannot be checked. The CDR3 in this case is CAWNGLAGVRQETQYF.